This T cell receptor (beta chain) was observed in a study of cytomegalovirus exposure and HLA in healthy donors. The study, taken as a whole, reports: The study listed some 160 cytomegalovirus-associated TCR beta chains.

As concerns this clone: Its target is not known.

Profiling relied on immunoSEQ multiplex PCR, and the TCRdb table lists in-frame clones only, not all of them. The table has a few hundred thousand clones, roughly 87% seen once. V lost 5 bases and J lost 7; bases outside the gene matches: 5. The V gene's germline CDR1 is SEHNR and CDR2 FQNEAQ (reference sequence). The CDR3 spans 14 residues. The clonotype originates from a man aged 18 to 30 in good health and CMV-seropositive. The chain links TRBV7-9 to TRBJ2-2, with 9 nucleotides matching TRBD1. Specimen: PBMCs. CDR3 coding DNA: TGTGCCAGCAGCCCACGACAGGGGGTCGGGGAGCTGTTTTTT. It is translated as CASSPRQGVGELFF.